The 15 T cell receptor beta chains below were found in one sample sequenced in a study of blood T cell repertoires in COVID-19. Measured with immunoSEQ multiplex PCR; TCRdb has only the in-frame clones, and not every one. The sample consists of about 130,000 clones, about 77% of them appearing once. Specimen: peripheral blood. These receptors all come from an elderly man with acute or convalescent COVID-19.

The rearrangement links TRBV27 to TRBJ2-7, with a tentative D call TRBD2 (7 bases). V lost 1 base and J 4 bases, leaving 14 bases between the germline ends. The CDR3 totals 15 residues. Germline V gene sequence: CDR1 MNHEY, CDR2 SMNVEV (reference sequence). The CDR3 loop is CASSLFGGPPYEQYF. The DNA for the CDR3 is TGTGCCAGCAGTTTATTCGGGGGGCCCCCTTACGAGCAGTACTTC.

The chain is built from TRBV7-2 and TRBJ2-5, with 7 positions matching TRBD2. The CDR3 extends over 14 amino acids. Germline V gene lookup returns CDR1 SGHTA and CDR2 FQGNSA. The J segment lost 2 bases and the V segment lost 3 bases, leaving 3 bases of the junction unmatched. CDR3 amino acids: CASSLTSFQETQYF. The CDR3 nucleotides are TGTGCCAGCAGCTTGACTAGCTTTCAAGAGACCCAGTACTTC.

This clone showed up just once. The chain links TRBV5-1 to TRBJ2-1, with TRBD1 matching over 7 bases. With V trimmed by 4 bases and J by 4 bases, 8 bases remained unmatched. This CDR3 has 15 amino acids. CDR1 and CDR2 from the germline V gene are SGHRS and YFSETQ. The CDR3 here is CASSASGTVYNEQFF. CDR3 sequence (DNA): TGCGCCAGCAGCGCCTCCGGGACAGTTTACAATGAGCAGTTCTTC.

The genes are TRBV18 and TRBJ2-3; weak D call: TRBD1 (6 bases). This CDR3 contains 14 residues. V was trimmed by 2 bases and J by 1 base, leaving 7 bases between them. Germline CDR1 reads KGHSH; CDR2 reads LQKENI. The CDR3: CASSPRQGTDTQYF. CDR3 in DNA: TGTGCCAGCTCACCAAGACAGGGCACAGATACGCAGTATTTT.

The chain has TRBV6-5 and TRBJ1-6, with a tentative D call TRBD1 (5 bases). Germline CDR1 reads MNHEY; CDR2 reads SVGAGI. The CDR3 covers 16 residues. V dropped 4 bases and J dropped 7 bases, with 17 bases sitting between them. CDR3 DNA sequence: TGTGCCAGCAGTTCGCGGGGACCTACTGGGAATTCACCCCTCCACTTT. Translation gives CASSSRGPTGNSPLHF.

The chain joins TRBV9 to TRBJ2-1, with TRBD2 as a possible D gene (6 bases). CDR1 is SGDLS, CDR2 YYNGEE, per germline. V was shortened by 0 bases and J by 1 base, with 8 bases between the two germline ends. The CDR3 is made up of 15 amino acids. The chain's CDR3 is CASSVAGTSYNEQFF. As DNA, the CDR3 is TGTGCCAGCAGCGTAGCGGGGACTTCCTACAATGAGCAGTTCTTC. The whole variable domain, filled in from reference TRBV9 and TRBJ2-1, reads DSGVTQTPKHLITATGQRVTLRCSPRSGDLSVYWYQQSLDQGLQFLIQYYNGEERAKGNILERFSAQQFPDLHSELNLSSLELGDSALYFCASSVAGTSYNEQFFGPGTRLTVL.

The chain's CDR3 is CASSLGTQRFNVLTF. CDR3 bases: TGTGCCAGCAGCTTAGGGACACAGCGCTTCAACGTCCTGACTTTC. This rearrangement joins TRBV11-2 to TRBJ2-6; D is perhaps TRBD1 (5 bases). The V gene lost 1 base and the J gene lost 9 bases, with 13 bases spanning the gap. The germline V gene has CDR1 SGHAT and CDR2 FQNNGV. This CDR3 is 15 amino acids long.

CDR3 coding DNA: TGTGCCAGCAGCCCACCTGGGACAAGACACACCGGGGAGCTGTTTTTT. Residues: CASSPPGTRHTGELFF. The chain couples TRBV4-2 to TRBJ2-2, with D possibly matching TRBD1 (6 bases). V lost 4 bases and J 3 bases, leaving 15 bases between the germline ends. This CDR3 region has 16 residues. Looked up from germline, CDR1 is LGHNA and CDR2 is YNFKEQ.

This clone was seen only a few times. J is TRBJ1-1 and V is TRBV6-6; TRBD1 aligns across 7 bases. The CDR3 loop spans 12 amino acids. Trimming took 6 bases from V and 4 from J; bases not matched to a gene: 2. Looked up from germline, CDR1 is MNHNY and CDR2 is SVGAGI (reference sequence). DNA for the CDR3: TGTGCCAGCAGCCAGGGGGGCACTGAAGCTTTCTTT. This codes for CASSQGGTEAFF.

The rearrangement uses TRBV3-1 (or the pseudogene TRBV3-2) and TRBJ1-6; tentatively, D is TRBD1 (5 bases). In germline, CDR1 is LGHDT, CDR2 YNNKEL (reference sequence). The V end was cut by 3 bases, the J end by 7 bases, with 10 bases between. The CDR3 is 14 amino acids. CDR3 residues: CASSQGGRNSPLHF. In DNA, the CDR3 is TGTGCCAGCAGCCAGGGGGGTAGGAATTCACCCCTCCACTTT.

The gene calls are TRBV19 and TRBJ1-6; TRBD1 matches at 8 bases. V was pared by 1 base and J by 9 bases, with 11 bases of the junction left unmatched. Germline assignment: CDR1 LNHDA and CDR2 SQIVND (reference sequence). The CDR3 has 17 residues. DNA for the CDR3: TGTGCCAGTAGTATAGTCGGGACAGGACTAGCGAGTTCACCCCTCCACTTT. Its protein is CASSIVGTGLASSPLHF.

V is TRBV27 and J is TRBJ1-5; 7 nucleotides match TRBD1. CDR3 length equals 14 residues. Per germline, CDR1 MNHEY and CDR2 SMNVEV (reference sequence). After removal of 6 bases from V and 7 bases from J, the junction contained 9 bases not matched to a gene. CDR3 loop: CASSPTGSTQPQHF. CDR3 sequence (DNA): TGTGCCAGCAGCCCGACAGGGTCAACCCAGCCCCAGCATTTT.

This chain connects TRBV6-6 to TRBJ2-7, with TRBD1 matching over 7 bases. The CDR3 sequence is 15 residues long. The ends lost 6 bases at V and 1 base at J; junction bases unmatched: 9. Germline lookup yields CDR1 MNHNY and CDR2 SVGAGI (reference sequence). The CDR3 bases are TGTGCCAGCAGCCAGGGGGTGGGGCAGTCCTACGAGCAGTACTTC. It is translated as CASSQGVGQSYEQYF.

A single count supports this clone. This chain connects TRBV12-3 or TRBV12-4 to TRBJ2-5, with 7 bases that match TRBD2. Germline trimming cut 3 bases from V and 9 bases from J; bases unmatched to any gene: 7. There are 13 residues in the CDR3. CDR3 sequence (DNA): TGTGCCAGCAGTTTGAGCGGGGCGGGGGCCCAGTACTTC. It is translated as CASSLSGAGAQYF.

This clone was counted between two and nine times. The gene calls are TRBV9 and TRBJ2-2; D is possibly TRBD2 (5 bases). V was pared by 0 bases and J by 0 bases, with 12 bases between. Germline CDR1 is SGDLS and CDR2 is YYNGEE. The CDR3 has 17 residues. CDR3 nucleotide sequence: TGTGCCAGCAGCGTAGAGTCAGAACTAGCGAACACCGGGGAGCTGTTTTTT. Translated: CASSVESELANTGELFF.